This T cell receptor beta chain was observed in a study of CD8 T cells in Susac syndrome. The CDR3 runs to 20 residues. The V and J ends lost 0 bases and 1 base, in that order; junction bases with no gene match: 12. The germline gives CDR1 SGHDT, CDR2 YYEEEE. The RNA, about 0.5 to 1 ug, was put through reverse transcription using random hexamers. By means of immunoSEQ multiplex PCR, TCR beta CDR3 spanning 54 Vbeta and 13 Jbeta underwent amplification. TCRdb recomputed calls from the immunoSEQ multiplex PCR reads with MiXCR, one row per CDR3 protein. This sample yields around 190,000 distinct CDR3 sequences, of which around 96% are seen a single time; 0.15% to 0.2% belongs to the top ten.

This clonotype originated in a human donor with multiple sclerosis. The chain is built from TRBV5-6 and TRBJ2-6, with 8 bases fitting TRBD1. Sequencing used CD8+ T cells from PBMCs. The CDR3 protein is CASSLGWQGAVVSGANVLTF. The CDR3 region has the DNA TGTGCCAGCAGCTTGGGCTGGCAGGGGGCTGTAGTATCTGGGGCCAACGTCCTGACTTTC.